This T cell receptor beta chain was obtained from a study of CD8+CD57+ T cells in acquired aplastic anemia. At the level of the study: Each DNA sample taken from sorted CD4+ and CD8+ cells came to around 2.9 ug on average.

This clonotype was seen repeatedly, ten times or more. Antigen specificity is unknown. The template used for profiling TCR beta VDJ and CDR3 was genomic DNA. TCRdb called the reads again in MiXCR, with one record for every CDR3 protein. The table has 150,000 to 200,000 distinct CDR3 sequences, 55% to 75% seen once; the top ten hold 45% to 55%. The CDR3 has 15 amino acids. Germline assignment: CDR1 ENHRY and CDR2 SYGVKD. Trimming stripped 3 bases from V and 2 bases from J, with 14 bases between. Findings and limits, study-wide: Patients and healthy controls showed no significant CD8+ Simpson's diversity difference. Overlap between patients and controls comprised roughly 30 CD8+ CDR3 sequences.

Specimen: sorted CD4+, CD8+, or CD8+CD57+ T cells (not recorded which) from PBMCs. This clonotype was obtained from a human donor in good health. The chain employs TRBV10-3 and TRBJ2-7; maybe TRBD1 (6 bases). This chain's CDR3 is CAISEWQGPTYEQYF. The CDR3, as DNA: TGTGCCATCAGTGAATGGCAGGGGCCCACCTACGAGCAGTACTTC.